This T cell receptor (beta chain) is from a study of regulatory T cells in long-lasting Graves disease. Study-wide results and limits: Because few samples were included, accuracy may have been lower.

In the case of this clonotype: The antigen is unknown.

As to time point: newly diagnosed GD, antithyroid drugs for less than 3 months. Following extraction of RNA from PBMCs, that RNA was used to make the TCR library. The authors drew approximately 9 milliliters of peripheral blood into EDTA tubes. V was pared by 11 bases and J by 4 bases, with 20 bases of the junction left unmatched. There are 17 residues in the CDR3. CDR1 is LNHDA, CDR2 SQIVND, per germline (reference sequence). In building TCR beta libraries, iRepertoire HTBI primers were used together with Arm-PCR of CDR3 regions. TCRdb independently ran MiXCR on the multiplex PCR reads; one entry per CDR3 protein. The repertoire holds hundreds of thousands of distinct CDR3 sequences, with about 12% as singletons. Another study also made use of these data, one on T cells in Graves' hyperthyroidism and ophthalmopathy.

This specimen was peripheral blood mononuclear cells (PBMCs), taken at new diagnosis, from a patient treated with antithyroid drugs. The chain links TRBV19 to TRBJ2-5, with 9 bases that match TRBD2. This sequence originates from a woman aged 25 to 39 with Graves disease. This chain's CDR3 is CASHTTLAGRGRETQYF. The CDR3 DNA is TGTGCCTCGCATACAACGCTAGCGGGGCGGGGTAGAGAGACCCAGTACTTC.